Below are 13 T cell receptor beta chains sequenced from a single sample in a study of cytomegalovirus exposure and HLA in healthy donors. The PCR had 60 Vbeta and 13 Jbeta primers. Libraries were prepared by immunoSEQ multiplex PCR; TCRdb keeps only in-frame clonotypes and omits some of them. The sample carries roughly 140,000 clones, roughly 80% recorded once. The sequencing sample was made of PBMCs. The receptors were gathered from a female donor in good health and CMV-seronegative.

This clone was seen only once. The V and J genes are TRBV19 and TRBJ1-2, with 8 bases matching TRBD1. CDR3 length equals 16 residues. Trimming at V came to 5 bases and at J to 5 bases, leaving 13 bases not matched to a gene. In germline, CDR1 is LNHDA, CDR2 SQIVND (reference sequence). The CDR3 loop is CASSPIGQGGEYGYTF. The CDR3 DNA sequence: TGTGCCAGTAGTCCAATTGGACAGGGAGGAGAATATGGCTACACCTTC.

The chain employs TRBV5-1 and TRBJ2-5; 7 positions agree with TRBD1. Unmatched junction bases numbered 12, after V lost 2 bases and J lost 5 bases. Germline V gives CDR1 SGHRS, CDR2 YFSETQ. This CDR3 has 16 residues. The CDR3 nucleotides are TGCGCCAGCAGCTTCGAACAGGGGTGGGGGATCGAGACCCAGTACTTC. Its protein product is CASSFEQGWGIETQYF.

This chain joins TRBV25-1 and TRBJ1-2, with 9 nucleotides matching TRBD1. This CDR3 is 16 amino acids long. Germline trimming cut 0 bases from V and 5 bases from J; bases unmatched to any gene: 7. The germline V gene encodes CDR1 MGHDK and CDR2 SYGVNS. In DNA, the CDR3 is TGTGCCAGCAGTGAATATGGGGGACAGGGAGGGTATGGCTACACCTTC. Protein: CASSEYGGQGGYGYTF.

The CDR3 region is CASSLGRGLTEAFF. DNA for the CDR3: TGTGCCAGCAGCTTAGGCAGGGGGTTAACTGAAGCTTTCTTT. The J gene is TRBJ1-1, the V gene TRBV11-2; 7 positions agree with TRBD1. The CDR3 sequence is 14 residues long. The germline V gene has CDR1 SGHAT and CDR2 FQNNGV. With V trimmed by 1 base and J by 5 bases, 4 bases remained unmatched. Variable domain in full (rest from reference TRBV11-2 and TRBJ1-1): EAGVAQSPRYKIIEKRQSVAFWCNPISGHATLYWYQQILGQGPKLLIQFQNNGVVDDSQLPKDRFSAERLKGVDSTLKIQPAKLEDSAVYLCASSLGRGLTEAFFGQGTRLTVV.

The chain combines TRBV7-8 with TRBJ2-5; 10 bases agree with TRBD1. The J segment lost 2 bases and the V segment lost 4 bases, leaving 7 bases of the junction unmatched. CDR3 size: 16 residues. Germline V gene data show CDR1 as SGHVS and CDR2 as FQNEAQ. CDR3 residues: CASSSLDRGTQETQYF. The CDR3 nucleotides read TGTGCCAGCAGCTCCCTGGACAGGGGGACGCAAGAGACCCAGTACTTC. The full variable domain, rest sourced from reference TRBV7-8 and TRBJ2-5, is GAGVSQSPRYKVAKRGQDVALRCDPISGHVSLFWYQQALGQGPEFLTYFQNEAQLDKSGLPSDRFFAERPEGSVSTLKIQRTQQEDSAVYLCASSSLDRGTQETQYFGPGTRLLVL.

The CDR3 DNA is TGTGCCAGCACCGCCGGACAGGGAAACTACAATGAGCAGTTCTTC. Amino acids: CASTAGQGNYNEQFF. The J gene is TRBJ2-1, the V gene TRBV7-6, with 8 positions matching TRBD1. The germline CDR1 and CDR2 sequences are SGHVS and FNYEAQ. The CDR3 contains 15 residues. The J segment lost 3 bases and the V segment lost 7 bases, leaving 8 bases of the junction unmatched.

The chain joins TRBV5-6 to TRBJ2-7; 9 bases fit TRBD1. J was trimmed by 7 bases and V by 1 base; bases with no gene match: 6. This CDR3 is 14 amino acids long. Looked up from germline, CDR1 is SGHDT and CDR2 is YYEEEE. The CDR3 DNA reads as TGTGCCAGCAGCTTGCAGGGACAGGGATTGGAGCAGTACTTC. It yields the protein CASSLQGQGLEQYF.

The V and J genes are TRBV5-1 and TRBJ2-2, with 7 bases fitting TRBD1. The CDR3 loop spans 15 amino acids. CDR1 is SGHRS and CDR2 is YFSETQ in the germline V gene. V lost 4 bases, J lost 6 bases, and 9 bases stayed unmatched. The CDR3 nucleotides are TGCGCCAGCAGCCCAGGTCAGACAGGGCCCGGGGAGCTGTTTTTT. It specifies CASSPGQTGPGELFF. Supplemented by reference TRBV5-1 and TRBJ2-2, the full variable domain reads KAGVTQTPRYLIKTRGQQVTLSCSPISGHRSVSWYQQTPGQGLQFLFEYFSETQRNKGNFPGRFSGRQFSNSRSEMNVSTLELGDSALYLCASSPGQTGPGELFFGEGSRLTVL.

The rearrangement joins TRBV30 to TRBJ1-1; TRBD1 is a possible D gene (6 bases). The germline CDR1 and CDR2 sequences are GTSNPN and SVGIG (reference sequence). The CDR3 contains 14 residues. The V and J ends lost 4 bases and 10 bases respectively, with 22 bases between them. As DNA, the CDR3 is TGTGCCTGGATGGGGCGGGGGGCCAACAAAGGAGCTTTCTTT. Translated: CAWMGRGANKGAFF.

The V call is TRBV2, the J call TRBJ1-2; a weak D match, TRBD1 (6 bases). CDR1 and CDR2 (germline): SNHLY, FYNNEI. Trimming shortened V by 6 bases and J by 4 bases, and 9 bases separated the two germline ends. CDR3 length: 12 residues. CDR3 coding DNA: TGTGCCAGCAGAGAGGACAGCTATGGCTACACCTTC. The encoded protein is CASREDSYGYTF.

A single count supports this clone. J is TRBJ2-3 and V is TRBV19; the D gene is possibly TRBD2 (6 bases). The CDR3 spans 15 residues. Germline V CDR1 and CDR2: LNHDA, SQIVND (reference sequence). V was cut by 6 bases and J by 0 bases, with 13 bases left in between. The CDR3 loop reads CASSLGGTSTDTQYF. The CDR3 nucleotides read TGTGCCAGTAGCCTTGGGGGGACTAGCACAGATACGCAGTATTTT.

In its sample, this clone was seen a few times. This chain connects TRBV4-3 to TRBJ1-1; D is uncertain. The CDR3 sequence is 12 residues long. Germline-derived CDR1 and CDR2 are LGHNA and YSLEER. The V and J ends lost 4 bases and 7 bases respectively, with 10 bases between them. The CDR3 DNA sequence: TGCGCCAGCAGCCGCAGACGGGGTGAAGCTTTCTTT. Amino acids: CASSRRRGEAFF.

V and J are TRBV21-1 and TRBJ2-6; TRBD1 was called by the table and not checked on the DNA. TRBV21-1 is assigned pseudogene status. The CDR3 extends over 17 amino acids. As DNA, the CDR3 is TGTGCCAGCAGCACCGGGACGGACAGGGGGGCTCCCAACGTCCTGACTTTC. Protein sequence: CASSTGTDRGAPNVLTF.